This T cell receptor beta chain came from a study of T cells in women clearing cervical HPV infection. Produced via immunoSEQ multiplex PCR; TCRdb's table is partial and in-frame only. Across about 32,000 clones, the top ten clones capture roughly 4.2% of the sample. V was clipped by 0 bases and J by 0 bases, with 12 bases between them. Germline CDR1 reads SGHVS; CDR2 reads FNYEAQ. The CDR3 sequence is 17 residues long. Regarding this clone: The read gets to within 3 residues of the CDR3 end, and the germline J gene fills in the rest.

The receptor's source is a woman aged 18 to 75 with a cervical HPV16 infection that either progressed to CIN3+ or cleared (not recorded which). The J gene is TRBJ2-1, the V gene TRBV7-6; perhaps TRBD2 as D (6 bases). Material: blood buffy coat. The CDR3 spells CASSLAQAGNSYNEQFF. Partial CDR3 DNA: TGTGCCAGCAGCTTAGCTCAAGCGGGCAACTCCTACAATGAG. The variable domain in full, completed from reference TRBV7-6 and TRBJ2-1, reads GAGVSQSPRYKVTKRGQDVALRCDPISGHVSLYWYRQALGQGPEFLTYFNYEAQQDKSGLPNDRFSAERPEGSISTLTIQRTEQRDSAMYRCASSLAQAGNSYNEQFFGPGTRLTVL.